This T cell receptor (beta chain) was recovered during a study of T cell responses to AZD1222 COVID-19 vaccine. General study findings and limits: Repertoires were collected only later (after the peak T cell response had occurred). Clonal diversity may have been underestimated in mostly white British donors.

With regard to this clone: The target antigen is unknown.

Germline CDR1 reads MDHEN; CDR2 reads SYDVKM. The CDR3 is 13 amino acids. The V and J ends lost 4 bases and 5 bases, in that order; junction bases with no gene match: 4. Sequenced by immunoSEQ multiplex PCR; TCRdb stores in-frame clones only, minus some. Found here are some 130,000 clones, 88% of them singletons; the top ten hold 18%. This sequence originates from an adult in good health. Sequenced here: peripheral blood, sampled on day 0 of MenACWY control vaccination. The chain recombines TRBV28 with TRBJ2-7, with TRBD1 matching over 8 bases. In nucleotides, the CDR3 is TGTGCCAGCAGTTCCAGGACAGGGAACGAGCAGTACTTC. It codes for CASSSRTGNEQYF. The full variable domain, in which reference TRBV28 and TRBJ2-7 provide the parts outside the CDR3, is DVKVTQSSRYLVKRTGEKVFLECVQDMDHENMFWYRQDPGLGLRLIYFSYDVKMKEKGDIPEGYSVSREKKERFSLILESASTNQTSMYLCASSSRTGNEQYFGPGTRLTVT.